Shown below are 30 T cell receptor beta chains from a single sample sequenced in a study of patients and donors after allogeneic stem cell transplantation. TCRdb re-called the RT-PCR reads through MiXCR, storing one row per CDR3 protein. The sample carries 900,000 to 1,000,000 distinct CDR3 sequences, more than 15% recorded once. The sequenced sample was blood, either unsorted or a sorted T cell fraction (not recorded which). The receptors stem from a human donor who was either an allogeneic HSCT recipient or a stem cell or donor lymphocyte infusion donor (not recorded which). It is not recorded whose cells these are; they may come from a transplant donor.

This chain uses TRBV7-3 with TRBJ1-1; D may be TRBD1 (5 bases). The CDR3 contains 14 residues. The germline V and J ends were trimmed by 0 bases and 7 bases, with 12 bases remaining between them. Germline V gene data show CDR1 as SGHTA and CDR2 as FQGTGA. CDR3 sequence reads: CASSLTGAGFEAFF. The DNA for the CDR3 is TGTGCCAGCAGCTTAACTGGGGCAGGGTTTGAAGCTTTCTTT. The variable domain in full, completed from reference TRBV7-3 and TRBJ1-1, reads GAGVSQTPSNKVTEKGKYVELRCDPISGHTALYWYRQSLGQGPEFLIYFQGTGAADDSGLPNDRFFAVRPEGSVSTLKIQRTERGDSAVYLCASSLTGAGFEAFFGQGTRLTVV.

The sample holds a few counts of this clonotype. V gene TRBV6-1 combines with J gene TRBJ1-1; D ambiguous. Trimming removed 10 bases at V and 2 bases at J, with 14 bases between. The CDR3 loop spans 13 amino acids. The germline CDR1 and CDR2 sequences are MNHNS and SASEGT. The CDR3 region is CAIKAATNTEAFF. CDR3 DNA: TGTGCCATCAAAGCGGCAACAAACACTGAAGCTTTCTTT.

Only a few counts were recorded for this clonotype. The gene calls are TRBV7-2 and TRBJ2-7; TRBD2 might be the D (6 bases). Trimming removed 1 base from V and 3 bases from J, with 10 bases in between. This CDR3 is built from 14 residues. Germline CDR1 reads SGHTA; CDR2 reads FQGNSA. DNA of the CDR3: TGTGCCAGCAGCTTAGTGCGGGGCGGCTACGAGCAGTACTTC. Its protein is CASSLVRGGYEQYF. Combining the CDR3 with reference TRBV7-2 and TRBJ2-7 gives the whole variable domain GAGVSQSPSNKVTEKGKDVELRCDPISGHTALYWYRQSLGQGLEFLIYFQGNSAPDKSGLPSDRFSAERTGGSVSTLTIQRTQQEDSAVYLCASSLVRGGYEQYFGPGTRLTVT.

Comments on this clonotype: A much larger clonotype is one base distant, so this may be a read error. In DNA, the CDR3 is TGTGCCAGCAGAGGATCTAACTATGGCTTCACCTTC. Protein product: CASRGSNYGFTF. The V call is TRBV12-3 or TRBV12-4, the J call TRBJ1-2; D is unclear. The CDR3 has 12 amino acids.

This clonotype was found a few times. The J gene is TRBJ1-1, the V gene TRBV7-2; 10 bases match TRBD1. V shed 4 bases, J shed 6 bases, and the junction held 5 bases outside the gene matches. Germline V gene sequence: CDR1 SGHTA, CDR2 FQGNSA. This CDR3 has 14 amino acids. The CDR3 DNA reads as TGTGCCAGCAGCTCCCTGGACAGGGGGTCTGAAGCTTTCTTT. This sequence encodes CASSSLDRGSEAFF.

The rearrangement uses TRBV7-3 and TRBJ2-7; possibly TRBD2 for D (6 bases). The ends were cut back, 0 bases at V and 4 bases at J, with 10 bases in the middle. This CDR3 spans 14 amino acids. In germline, CDR1 is SGHTA, CDR2 FQGTGA. The CDR3 region has the DNA TGTGCCAGCAGCTTAACGGGCCGGGGGTACGAGCAGTACTTC. This gives the protein CASSLTGRGYEQYF.

This clonotype showed up just a few times. J is TRBJ1-5 and V is TRBV4-2; D remains unclear. V was cut by 0 bases and J by 9 bases, with 24 bases left in between. The germline CDR1 and CDR2 sequences are LGHNA and YNFKEQ. CDR3 size: 18 residues. CDR3 nucleotide sequence: TGTGCCAGCAGCCAAGAACACTGGTACGGCAGCCTCTTGAGGCCCCAGCATTTT. Protein product: CASSQEHWYGSLLRPQHF.

This clonotype was counted at least ten times. V usage is TRBV5-1 and J usage is TRBJ1-1; D is possibly TRBD1 (6 bases). V shed 4 bases and J shed 10 bases, with 14 bases lying between them. This CDR3 is built from 12 residues. Germline values: CDR1 SGHRS, CDR2 YFSETQ. CDR3 loop: CASSLPQGTAFF. The CDR3 coding sequence is TGCGCCAGCAGCCTACCACAGGGTACAGCTTTCTTT.

The chain has TRBV30 and TRBJ2-5, with 8 nucleotides matching TRBD1. Germline assignment: CDR1 GTSNPN and CDR2 SVGIG (reference sequence). The CDR3 length is 13 residues. Trimming removed 4 bases from V and 2 bases from J; junction bases left unmatched: 3. CDR3 bases: TGTGCCTGGAACAGGGGGTTACAAGAGACCCAGTACTTC. Translation: CAWNRGLQETQYF. Full variable domain (rest looked up from reference TRBV30 and TRBJ2-5): SQTIHQWPATLVQPVGSPLSLECTVEGTSNPNLYWYRQAAGRGLQLLFYSVGIGQISSEVPQNLSASRPQDRQFILSSKKLLLSDSGFYLCAWNRGLQETQYFGPGTRLLVL.

The V and J genes are TRBV7-9 and TRBJ1-2; D gene unclear. V dropped 10 bases and J dropped 8 bases, with 23 bases sitting between them. Germline lookup yields CDR1 SEHNR and CDR2 FQNEAQ (reference sequence). This CDR3 has 14 amino acids. For the CDR3, the DNA is TGTGCCACCTACTGGACGCGCTCTTTGCGGGGCTACACCTTC. Translating gives CATYWTRSLRGYTF.

The chain is built from TRBV18 and TRBJ2-1; 8 bases are a match to TRBD2. Looked up from germline, CDR1 is KGHSH and CDR2 is LQKENI. This CDR3 is built from 16 residues. The ends lost 3 bases at V and 1 base at J; junction bases unmatched: 5. The CDR3 is CASSPGTSRSYNEQFF. CDR3 sequence (DNA): TGTGCCAGCTCACCCGGGACTAGTCGGTCCTACAATGAGCAGTTCTTC.

This clonotype was counted between two and nine times. The chain uses TRBV5-1 and TRBJ1-1; 9 positions match TRBD1. The CDR3 runs 16 residues. V was pared by 1 base and J by 5 bases, with 9 bases of the junction left unmatched. Germline V gene data show CDR1 as SGHRS and CDR2 as YFSETQ. In nucleotides, the CDR3 is TGCGCCAGCAGCTTGACAGGGGGCGCTCGGAGGACTGAAGCTTTCTTT. This sequence encodes CASSLTGGARRTEAFF.

This clonotype has at least ten counts. The chain uses TRBV4-2 and TRBJ2-1, with D tentatively TRBD1 (5 bases). Between the trimmed V and J ends, which lost 0 bases and 5 bases, there was a span of 11 bases. Germline V lookup: CDR1 LGHNA, CDR2 YNFKEQ. The CDR3 is 15 amino acids. In DNA form, the CDR3 reads TGTGCCAGCAGCCAAGATAGAGGCAGGGACAATGAGCAGTTCTTC. As protein: CASSQDRGRDNEQFF.

This rearrangement joins TRBV5-1 to TRBJ1-2; D is undetermined. Trimming pared 1 base from V and 9 bases from J, leaving 10 bases between. The CDR3 length is 12 residues. Germline loops: CDR1 SGHRS, CDR2 YFSETQ. The CDR3 coding sequence is TGCGCCAGCAGCTTGCCGGACCCCCGCTACACCTTC. Translation gives CASSLPDPRYTF.

The J gene is TRBJ1-3, the V gene TRBV6-1; 8 bases agree with TRBD1. The germline CDR1 and CDR2 sequences are MNHNS and SASEGT. CDR3 length equals 14 residues. Unmatched junction bases numbered 3, after V lost 6 bases and J lost 2 bases. Here the CDR3 DNA reads TGTGCCAGCAGAACAGGGGGGCCTGGAAACACCATATATTTT. The encoded protein is CASRTGGPGNTIYF.

This clonotype came up once. The V gene is TRBV12-3 or TRBV12-4, the J gene TRBJ2-3, with 12 nucleotides matching TRBD2. Trimming at V came to 0 bases and at J to 3 bases, leaving 7 bases not matched to a gene. There are 18 residues in the CDR3. The CDR3 DNA is TGTGCCAGCAGTTTAGCCCGACTAGCGGGAGCGCGTACAGATACGCAGTATTTT. Amino acid sequence: CASSLARLAGARTDTQYF.

V usage is TRBV5-1 and J usage is TRBJ2-7; unclear D gene. Germline V gene data show CDR1 as SGHRS and CDR2 as YFSETQ. This CDR3 has 15 amino acids. V gave up 0 bases and J gave up 6 bases, with 16 bases separating them. The chain's CDR3 is CASSLVRTASSEQYF. CDR3 bases: TGCGCCAGCAGCTTGGTTCGAACAGCCTCGTCCGAGCAGTACTTC.

The rearrangement uses TRBV4-2 and TRBJ2-5; tentatively, D is TRBD2 (6 bases). The CDR3 spans 14 residues. Trimming left V 1 base short and J 2 bases short, with 8 bases between. Germline loops: CDR1 LGHNA, CDR2 YNFKEQ. The CDR3 protein is CASSQVGGQETQYF. The CDR3, as DNA: TGTGCCAGCAGCCAAGTTGGGGGGCAAGAGACCCAGTACTTC.

The V and J genes are TRBV7-2 and TRBJ1-5; D possibly corresponds to TRBD1 (6 bases). Germline lookup yields CDR1 SGHTA and CDR2 FQGNSA. Trimming shortened V by 3 bases and J by 0 bases, and 12 bases separated the two germline ends. This CDR3 has 16 residues. The CDR3 nucleotides are TGTGCCAGCAGCTTGGACAGTTACTATAGCAATCAGCCCCAGCATTTT. Its protein is CASSLDSYYSNQPQHF. The variable domain in full, completed from reference TRBV7-2 and TRBJ1-5, reads GAGVSQSPSNKVTEKGKDVELRCDPISGHTALYWYRQSLGQGLEFLIYFQGNSAPDKSGLPSDRFSAERTGGSVSTLTIQRTQQEDSAVYLCASSLDSYYSNQPQHFGDGTRLSIL.

This clonotype was seen only once. The gene calls are TRBV9 and TRBJ1-2, with D perhaps TRBD1 (6 bases). Germline V CDR1 and CDR2: SGDLS, YYNGEE. The CDR3 runs to 14 residues. The V end was cut by 2 bases, the J end by 1 base, with 9 bases between. Here the CDR3 DNA reads TGTGCCAGCAGCGTGGGGGCCCGTAACTATGGCTACACCTTC. It translates to CASSVGARNYGYTF.

In its sample, this clonotype was seen a few times. The chain couples TRBV10-3 to TRBJ2-2; 8 bases match TRBD2. V lost 6 bases to trimming and J lost 0 bases; unmatched junction nucleotides: 3. This CDR3 spans 15 amino acids. Looked up from germline, CDR1 is ENHRY and CDR2 is SYGVKD. The CDR3 sequence: CAISHSGANTGELFF. CDR3 nucleotide sequence: TGTGCCATCAGCCATAGCGGGGCGAACACCGGGGAGCTGTTTTTT.

Only a few counts were recorded for this clonotype. V gene TRBV7-8 combines with J gene TRBJ2-2, with TRBD1 as a possible D gene (6 bases). This CDR3 has 15 residues. Germline V gives CDR1 SGHVS, CDR2 FQNEAQ. Trimming took 6 bases from V and 5 from J, leaving 16 bases between them. The CDR3 region is CASRPRLQGTGELFF. CDR3 in DNA: TGTGCCAGCAGGCCCCGGCTACAGGGAACCGGGGAGCTGTTTTTT.

This clonotype was detected a few times. This chain joins TRBV7-9 and TRBJ2-5; TRBD1 matches 8 bases. Trimming cost V 5 bases and J 5 bases; bases outside gene matches: 7. Germline CDR1 reads SEHNR; CDR2 reads FQNEAQ (reference sequence). This CDR3 is built from 14 residues. The CDR3 bases are TGTGCCAGCAGCCTTCGGACAGGGAGGGAGACCCAGTACTTC. Protein product: CASSLRTGRETQYF.

The V call is TRBV5-1, the J call TRBJ2-5; 9 bases align to TRBD2. CDR1 and CDR2 from the germline V gene are SGHRS and YFSETQ. This CDR3 region has 14 residues. The V and J ends lost 1 base and 5 bases, in that order; junction bases with no gene match: 3. CDR3 sequence (DNA): TGCGCCAGCAGCTTGCTAGCGGGACGGGAGACCCAGTACTTC. It is translated as CASSLLAGRETQYF.

This clonotype was seen a few times. One base away lies a much larger clone, so this may be a sequencing read error. The V gene is TRBV7-2, the J gene TRBJ1-1; unclear D gene. Germline V lookup: CDR1 SGHTA, CDR2 FQGNSA. The CDR3 loop spans 13 amino acids. The V end lost 4 bases, the J end lost 1 base, and 7 bases lay between the germline ends. The CDR3 here is CASSSARNTEAFF. The DNA of the CDR3 is TGTGCCAGCAGCTCGGCCAGGAACACTGAAGCTTTCTTT. Combining the CDR3 with reference TRBV7-2 and TRBJ1-1 gives the whole variable domain GAGVSQSPSNKVTEKGKDVELRCDPISGHTALYWYRQSLGQGLEFLIYFQGNSAPDKSGLPSDRFSAERTGGSVSTLTIQRTQQEDSAVYLCASSSARNTEAFFGQGTRLTVV.

The J gene is TRBJ2-1, the V gene TRBV7-3; no clear D gene. The CDR3 sequence is 13 residues long. CDR1 is SGHTA, CDR2 FQGTGA, per germline. Trimming stripped 1 base from V and 8 bases from J, with 9 bases between. The CDR3 loop reads CASSLIFIYEQFF. DNA of the CDR3: TGTGCCAGCAGCTTAATTTTTATCTATGAGCAGTTCTTC.

Only a few counts were recorded for this clonotype. The chain carries TRBV15 and TRBJ2-5; 7 bases match TRBD1. The CDR3 covers 14 residues. Germline CDR1 reads LNHNV; CDR2 reads YYDKDF (reference sequence). V dropped 4 bases and J dropped 2; count of bases not matched to a gene: 4. CDR3 loop: CATSIGTVQETQYF. Here the CDR3 DNA reads TGTGCCACCAGCATCGGGACAGTTCAAGAGACCCAGTACTTC.

This clonotype has a count of ten or more. The J gene is TRBJ1-6, the V gene TRBV4-3; D is uncertain. Trimming shortened V by 0 bases and J by 5 bases, and 2 bases separated the two germline ends. This CDR3 contains 13 residues. Germline V gives CDR1 LGHNA, CDR2 YSLEER. The CDR3 spells CASSQEDNSPLHF. The CDR3 DNA reads as TGCGCCAGCAGCCAAGAGGATAATTCACCCCTCCACTTT.

This clonotype was picked up a small number of times. The chain uses TRBV12-3 or TRBV12-4 and TRBJ1-2, with D hard to call. Trimming stripped 5 bases from V and 7 bases from J, with 26 bases between. The CDR3 spans 17 residues. The DNA for the CDR3 is TGTGCCAGCAGTCCCCGGAGGAGACCGTCAGGCCCTATTGGCTACACCTTC. It yields the protein CASSPRRRPSGPIGYTF.

V gene TRBV24-1 combines with J gene TRBJ2-2; 7 positions agree with TRBD1. V lost 4 bases to trimming and J lost 6 bases; unmatched junction nucleotides: 10. Germline CDR1 and CDR2: KGHDR and SFDVKD. This CDR3 has 16 amino acids. The CDR3 protein is CATSEQDRAVPGELFF. DNA for the CDR3: TGTGCCACCAGTGAACAAGACAGGGCGGTTCCCGGGGAGCTGTTTTTT.